The 20 T cell receptor beta chains below were found in one sample sequenced in a study of cytomegalovirus exposure and HLA in healthy donors. The PCR employed 60 Vbeta primers together with 13 Jbeta primers. Assay: immunoSEQ multiplex PCR; the TCRdb copy retains only in-frame clones and omits some. The sample consists of about 130,000 clones, about four fifths of them appearing once. The sample consisted of PBMCs. The receptor source for this set is a middle-aged woman in good health and CMV-seropositive.

V and J are TRBV5-8 and TRBJ1-1, with 8 bases identical to TRBD1. CDR3 length equals 13 residues. Unmatched junction bases numbered 3, after V lost 4 bases and J lost 4 bases. Looked up from germline, CDR1 is SGHTS and CDR2 is YDEGEE. For the CDR3, the DNA is TGTGCCAGCAGCAACGACAGGGGCACTGAAGCTTTCTTT. It encodes CASSNDRGTEAFF.

The chain is built from TRBV28 and TRBJ2-7, with D tentatively TRBD1 (5 bases). CDR1 is MDHEN and CDR2 is SYDVKM in the germline V gene. The CDR3 length is 14 residues. With 4 bases removed from V and 5 bases from J, the gap between germline ends came to 15 bases. CDR3 coding DNA: TGTGCCAGCAGTTCCATCCCTCAGGGAAACGAGCAGTACTTC. It translates to CASSSIPQGNEQYF.

This clone was found once. The rearrangement joins TRBV11-3 to TRBJ2-5, with D perhaps matching TRBD1 (6 bases). Germline CDR1 reads SGHNT; CDR2 reads YENEEA. This CDR3 region has 15 residues. The ends were cut back, 5 bases at V and 2 bases at J, with 15 bases in the middle. The CDR3 loop reads CASSSWGRGQETQYF. The CDR3 DNA reads TGTGCCAGCAGCAGCTGGGGGCGAGGGCAAGAGACCCAGTACTTC.

V gene TRBV6-5 combines with J gene TRBJ2-3; possibly TRBD2 for D (6 bases). This CDR3 contains 15 residues. The V gene lost 8 bases and the J gene lost 11 bases, with 26 bases spanning the gap. Germline lookup yields CDR1 MNHEY and CDR2 SVGAGI. CDR3 sequence: CASRPYRDSGLQQYF. DNA of the CDR3: TGTGCCAGCCGACCCTACCGGGACTCCGGATTACAGCAGTATTTT.

This chain links TRBV7-9 with TRBJ1-1, with 10 nucleotides matching TRBD1. Germline V gene data show CDR1 as SEHNR and CDR2 as FQNEAQ (reference sequence). This CDR3 is built from 13 residues. Trimming at V came to 7 bases and at J to 6 bases, leaving 5 bases not matched to a gene. The CDR3 nucleotides read TGTGCCAGCAACTCCGGGACAGGGGCTGAAGCTTTCTTT. Translated: CASNSGTGAEAFF. Full variable domain (missing parts from reference TRBV7-9 and TRBJ1-1): DTGVSQNPRHKITKRGQNVTFRCDPISEHNRLYWYRQTLGQGPEFLTYFQNEAQLEKSRLLSDRFSAERPKGSFSTLEIQRTEQGDSAMYLCASNSGTGAEAFFGQGTRLTVV.

The chain combines TRBV27 with TRBJ1-5, with unresolved D. The CDR3 totals 17 residues. Trimming left V 6 bases short and J 0 bases short, with 18 bases between. Per the germline V gene, CDR1 is MNHEY and CDR2 is SMNVEV (reference sequence). CDR3 region: CASRPEARLYSNQPQHF. The CDR3 nucleotides read TGTGCCAGCAGACCAGAAGCTAGACTCTATAGCAATCAGCCCCAGCATTTT.

The chain uses TRBV7-8 and TRBJ2-3, with 12 bases matching TRBD2. Per germline, CDR1 SGHVS and CDR2 FQNEAQ. CDR3 length equals 17 residues. The J segment lost 6 bases and the V segment lost 2 bases, leaving 9 bases of the junction unmatched. The CDR3 loop is CASSLISSGRGQDTQYF. For the CDR3, the DNA is TGTGCCAGCAGCTTAATCTCTAGCGGGAGGGGTCAGGATACGCAGTATTTT.

Note on this clone: Germline is not matched at one junction end, which may reflect a read error. This rearrangement joins TRBV12-5 to TRBJ1-2; the D gene is possibly TRBD1 (6 bases). This CDR3 comprises 11 residues. Per germline, CDR1 LGHNT and CDR2 FRNRAP. The CDR3 DNA is TGTGCTAGTGGTTTGGGACAGGCGGCCAATTTC. As protein: CASGLGQAANF.

V usage is TRBV12-5 and J usage is TRBJ2-5, with D maybe TRBD1 (6 bases). The J call may be in error: the DNA end matches TRBJ2-7 better. The CDR3 extends over 16 amino acids. Germline loops: CDR1 LGHNT, CDR2 FRNRAP. CDR3 bases: TGTGCTAGTGGTTTGGCCACCGGGACACTAACCTACGAGCAGTACTTC. This translates into CASGLATGTLTYEQYF.

The chain has TRBV7-2 and TRBJ2-2; the D gene is possibly TRBD2 (5 bases). V was trimmed by 5 bases and J by 1 base, leaving 5 bases between them. The CDR3 totals 13 residues. Germline V gene data show CDR1 as SGHTA and CDR2 as FQGNSA. The CDR3 DNA reads TGTGCCAGCAGCAGCGGGAACACCGGGGAGCTGTTTTTT. It is translated as CASSSGNTGELFF.

In this sample, this clone turned up once. The chain employs TRBV2 and TRBJ1-2; D might be TRBD1 (5 bases). V was trimmed by 0 bases and J by 6 bases, leaving 8 bases between them. Germline CDR1 and CDR2: SNHLY and FYNNEI. This CDR3 has 13 residues. The CDR3 bases are TGTGCCAGCAGTGAAGCGGGGCTAGATGGCTACACCTTC. Its translation: CASSEAGLDGYTF.

The chain carries TRBV5-1 and TRBJ2-7; 10 bases fit TRBD1. The V gene end was trimmed by 7 bases and the J gene end by 6 bases; junction bases not matched to a gene: 10. This CDR3 comprises 14 residues. Per germline, CDR1 SGHRS and CDR2 YFSETQ. CDR3 amino acids: CASWVGQGHIEQYF. The CDR3 coding sequence is TGCGCCAGCTGGGTGGGACAGGGGCACATCGAGCAGTACTTC.

This sequence joins TRBV5-1 and TRBJ2-1; TRBD1 matches 7 bases. Germline CDR1 is SGHRS and CDR2 is YFSETQ. This CDR3 is 14 amino acids long. V lost 2 bases and J lost 5; bases outside the gene matches: 4. CDR3 nucleotides: TGCGCCAGCAGCTTCGGGACAGTGGACAATGAGCAGTTCTTC. It translates to CASSFGTVDNEQFF.

The gene calls are TRBV5-6 and TRBJ1-6, with D perhaps matching TRBD1 (6 bases). The CDR3 is made up of 13 amino acids. Trimming took off 4 bases at V and 16 bases at J, with 18 bases between the two ends. From germline, CDR1 is SGHDT and CDR2 YYEEEE. CDR3 DNA sequence: TGTGCCAGCAGCGTAACCGACCGGACAGAGCTCCACTTT. It codes for CASSVTDRTELHF.

The chain combines TRBV7-9 with TRBJ2-1, with 7 bases identical to TRBD2. CDR3 length: 17 residues. Unmatched junction bases numbered 17, after V lost 5 bases and J lost 7 bases. Germline CDR1 reads SEHNR; CDR2 reads FQNEAQ (reference sequence). CDR3 loop: CASSRELGGRDGNEQFF. Here the CDR3 DNA reads TGTGCCAGCAGCCGGGAGCTAGGAGGGAGGGACGGAAATGAGCAGTTCTTC.

About this clone: Other DNA variants within this sample encode the same CDR3. The genes are TRBV5-1 and TRBJ2-1; 10 nucleotides agree with TRBD2. The V segment lost 4 bases and the J segment 6 bases; nucleotides outside the gene matches: 10. This CDR3 spans 16 amino acids. Germline V CDR1 and CDR2: SGHRS, YFSETQ. The CDR3 nucleotides are TGCGCCAGCAGCCTAAGCCCTAGCGGGAGTAGCAATGAGCAGTTCTTC. It yields the protein CASSLSPSGSSNEQFF.

The chain is built from TRBV19 and TRBJ1-1; 9 bases are shared with TRBD1. There are 15 residues in the CDR3. The germline CDR1 and CDR2 sequences are LNHDA and SQIVND (reference sequence). Trimming took 8 bases from V and 3 from J; bases not matched to a gene: 10. The CDR3 sequence: CASFFHRGPDTEAFF. CDR3 in DNA: TGTGCCAGTTTCTTTCACAGGGGGCCGGACACTGAAGCTTTCTTT.

The rearrangement joins TRBV29-1 to TRBJ1-1; weak D call: TRBD1 (5 bases). This CDR3 is 16 amino acids long. The germline V gene encodes CDR1 SQVTM and CDR2 ANQGSEA. V shed 0 bases and J shed 3 bases, with 17 bases lying between them. CDR3 loop: CSVEDGFWGADTEAFF. CDR3 sequence (DNA): TGCAGCGTTGAAGATGGGTTTTGGGGCGCCGACACTGAAGCTTTCTTT.

The V and J genes are TRBV10-2 and TRBJ1-1; no clear D. Germline loops: CDR1 WSHSY, CDR2 SAAADI. The ends were cut back, 1 base at V and 1 base at J, with 10 bases in the middle. This CDR3 comprises 15 residues. CDR3 in DNA: TGCGCCAGCAGTGAGTTTAGGGAGGAGAACACTGAAGCTTTCTTT. This translates into CASSEFREENTEAFF.

V usage is TRBV5-5 and J usage is TRBJ1-4; 8 bases align to TRBD1. After removal of 3 bases from V and 1 base from J, the junction contained 8 bases not matched to a gene. The CDR3 runs 17 residues. Germline CDR1 SGHKS, CDR2 YYEKEE (reference sequence). CDR3 DNA sequence: TGTGCCAGCAGCTATCTGGGCAGGGGGCAAACTAATGAAAAACTGTTTTTT. Encoded protein: CASSYLGRGQTNEKLFF.